This is a list of T cell receptor beta chains from one sample in a study of T cell responses to AZD1222 COVID-19 vaccine. Sequencing used immunoSEQ multiplex PCR; TCRdb keeps in-frame clones, though not all of them. Here the sample spans around 120,000 clones, 88% being singletons. The source was peripheral blood, collected on day 0 of AZD1222 vaccination. The receptors originated from an adult in good health. Both conserved end residues are part of each CDR3. A D gene is named only where the DNA matches it firmly. Rows may omit the clone size; those that give it use once, few, many or a size class.

v_gene	j_gene	d_gene	abundance	CDR3aa	CDR3nt
TRBV27	TRBJ1-3	NA	NA	CASSSFGTPNTIYF	TGTGCCAGCAGCTCCTTCGGGACTCCTAACACCATATATTTT
TRBV28	TRBJ1-4	TRBD1	NA	CASSFHGTGKEKLFF	TGTGCCAGCAGTTTTCATGGGACAGGGAAGGAAAAACTGTTTTTT
TRBV14	TRBJ1-4	NA	NA	CASSHPGTSIRGNEKLFF	TGTGCCAGCAGCCATCCCGGGACATCAATCAGAGGGAATGAAAAACTGTTTTTT
TRBV25-1	TRBJ1-1	NA	NA	CASSGLTGNTEAFF	TGTGCCAGCAGTGGGCTTACAGGGAACACTGAAGCTTTCTTT
TRBV19	TRBJ1-4	TRBD1	NA	CASSPDRGGEKLFF	TGTGCCAGTAGCCCCGACAGGGGAGGAGAAAAACTGTTTTTT
TRBV6-5	TRBJ2-7	NA	NA	CASPLTQGGSYEQYF	TGTGCCAGCCCACTTACTCAGGGGGGTTCCTACGAGCAGTACTTC
TRBV3-1/TRBV3-2	TRBJ2-5	TRBD2	NA	CASSLLRGDFTQETQYF	TGTGCCAGCAGCCTGCTACGGGGGGACTTTACGCAAGAGACCCAGTACTTC
TRBV5-6	TRBJ1-5	NA	NA	CARLSNQPQHF	TGTGCCCGTCTATCGAATCAGCCCCAGCATTTT
TRBV9	TRBJ2-1	NA	NA	CASSVAGAEGGHEQFF	TGTGCCAGCAGCGTAGCGGGAGCGGAGGGGGGGCATGAGCAGTTCTTC
TRBV9	TRBJ2-3	TRBD2	NA	CASSVGPSGSGTSTDTQYF	TGTGCCAGCAGCGTAGGCCCTAGCGGGAGCGGAACTAGCACAGATACGCAGTATTTT
TRBV30	TRBJ1-5	NA	NA	CAWGGGNSNQPQHF	TGTGCCTGGGGAGGGGGGAATAGCAATCAGCCCCAGCATTTT
TRBV7-9	TRBJ1-1	NA	once	CASSADEAFF	TGTGCCAGCAGCGCGGATGAAGCTTTCTTT
TRBV19	TRBJ1-2	NA	NA	CASRSLYGETNYGYTF	TGTGCCAGTAGATCTTTATACGGGGAAACTAACTATGGCTACACCTTC
TRBV4-3	TRBJ2-7	NA	NA	CASSQGPRGVYEQYF	TGCGCCAGCAGCCAAGGGCCAAGGGGGGTTTACGAGCAGTACTTC
TRBV5-5	TRBJ2-5	TRBD2	once	CASSSGGLAGEWQETQYF	TGTGCCAGCAGCTCCGGGGGACTAGCGGGAGAGTGGCAAGAGACCCAGTACTTC
TRBV2	TRBJ1-1	TRBD1	few	CASQSYRGSTEAFF	TGTGCCAGCCAATCATACAGGGGGAGCACTGAAGCTTTCTTT
TRBV7-8	TRBJ1-2	NA	NA	CASSLDYGGKSYTF	TGTGCCAGCAGCTTAGACTACGGTGGAAAGAGCTACACCTTC
TRBV30	TRBJ1-2	NA	NA	CAWRGPYGYTF	TGTGCCTGGAGGGGCCCCTATGGCTACACCTTC
TRBV7-3	TRBJ1-1	NA	NA	CASSLTGMNTEAFF	TGTGCCAGCAGCTTGACAGGAATGAACACTGAAGCTTTCTTT
TRBV27	TRBJ2-7	TRBD2	NA	CASSPLSGGGYEQYF	TGTGCCAGCAGTCCCCTGAGCGGGGGAGGGTACGAGCAGTACTTC
TRBV7-9	TRBJ2-1	TRBD2	NA	CASSYPGRNNEQFF	TGTGCCAGCAGCTATCCCGGGAGGAACAATGAGCAGTTCTTC
TRBV21-1	TRBJ2-4	NA	NA	CASPPHDGWDIQYF	TGTGCCAGCCCCCCCCACGACGGGTGGGACATTCAGTACTTC
TRBV19	TRBJ1-5	NA	NA	CASTPGGWEPQHF	TGTGCCAGTACCCCTGGGGGCTGGGAGCCCCAGCATTTT
TRBV5-1	TRBJ1-5	NA	NA	CASSLGESRGNQPQHF	TGCGCCAGCAGCTTGGGGGAGTCCAGAGGGAATCAGCCCCAGCATTTT
TRBV7-2	TRBJ1-2	NA	NA	CASSFGDYGYTF	TGTGCCAGCAGCTTCGGGGACTATGGCTACACCTTC